This TCR beta chain was captured by sequencing in a study of spatial heterogeneity in lung cancer. The study, taken as a whole, reports: Tumoral mutation counts were tracked by counts of expanded intratumoral alpha and beta TCRs.

TCRdb redid the calling of the 5' RACE reads with MiXCR, one entry per CDR3 protein. This table has 4,000 to 6,000 distinct CDR3 sequences, under 15% appearing once. Remarks on this clonotype: Antigen specificity is unknown. One base away lies a much larger clone, so this may be a sequencing read error.

Germline-derived CDR1 and CDR2 are SGHKS and YYEKEE (reference sequence). This CDR3 has 16 residues. J lost 0 bases, V lost 7 bases, and 12 bases had no gene match. Time point of the sample: sample taken at primary tumor resection. No cells were sorted before sequencing. The whole RNA sequenced was extracted from tumor, nontumor lung or frozen PBMC. The V and J genes are TRBV5-5 and TRBJ2-5; 7 bases are a match to TRBD1. The material sequenced was lung tumor tissue, taken at surgery. The clonotype comes from a female donor with early-stage non-small cell lung cancer. CDR3 bases: TGTGCCAGCGGCAGCAGAGGGACAGCGAACCAAGAGACCCAGTACTTC. Amino acid sequence: CASGSRGTANQETQYF.